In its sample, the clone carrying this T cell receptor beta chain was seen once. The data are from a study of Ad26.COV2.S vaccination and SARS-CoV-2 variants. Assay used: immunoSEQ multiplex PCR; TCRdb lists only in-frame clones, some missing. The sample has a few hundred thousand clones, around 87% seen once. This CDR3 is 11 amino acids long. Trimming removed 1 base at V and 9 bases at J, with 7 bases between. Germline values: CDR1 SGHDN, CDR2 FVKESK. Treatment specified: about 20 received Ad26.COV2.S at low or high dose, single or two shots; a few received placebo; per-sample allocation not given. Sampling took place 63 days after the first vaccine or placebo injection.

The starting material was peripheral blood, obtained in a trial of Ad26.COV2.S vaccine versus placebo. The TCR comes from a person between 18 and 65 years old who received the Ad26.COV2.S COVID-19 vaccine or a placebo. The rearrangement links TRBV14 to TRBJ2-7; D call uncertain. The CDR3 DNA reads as TGTGCCAGCAGCCAAGTCTTGGTGCAGTACTTC. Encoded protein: CASSQVLVQYF.